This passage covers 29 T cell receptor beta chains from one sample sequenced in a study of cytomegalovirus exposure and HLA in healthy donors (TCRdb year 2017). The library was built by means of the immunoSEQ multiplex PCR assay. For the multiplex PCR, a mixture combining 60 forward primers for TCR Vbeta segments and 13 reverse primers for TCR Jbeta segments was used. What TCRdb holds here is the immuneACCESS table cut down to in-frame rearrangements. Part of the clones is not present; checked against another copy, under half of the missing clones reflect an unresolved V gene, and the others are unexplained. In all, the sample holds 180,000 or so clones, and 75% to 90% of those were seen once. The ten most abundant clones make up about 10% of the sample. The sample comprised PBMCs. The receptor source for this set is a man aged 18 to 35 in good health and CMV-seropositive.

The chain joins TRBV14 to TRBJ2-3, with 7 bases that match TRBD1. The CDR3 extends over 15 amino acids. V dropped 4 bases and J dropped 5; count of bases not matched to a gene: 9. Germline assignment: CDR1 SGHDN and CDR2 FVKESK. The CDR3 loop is CASSLLGTVRDTQYF. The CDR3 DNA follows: TGTGCCAGCAGCCTCCTAGGGACAGTAAGAGATACGCAGTATTTT.

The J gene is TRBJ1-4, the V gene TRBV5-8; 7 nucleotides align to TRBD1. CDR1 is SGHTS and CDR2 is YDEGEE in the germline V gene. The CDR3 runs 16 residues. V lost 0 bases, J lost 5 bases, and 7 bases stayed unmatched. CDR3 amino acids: CASSLGPTGLNEKLFF. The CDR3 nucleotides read TGTGCCAGCAGCTTGGGACCGACAGGGTTGAATGAAAAACTGTTTTTT.

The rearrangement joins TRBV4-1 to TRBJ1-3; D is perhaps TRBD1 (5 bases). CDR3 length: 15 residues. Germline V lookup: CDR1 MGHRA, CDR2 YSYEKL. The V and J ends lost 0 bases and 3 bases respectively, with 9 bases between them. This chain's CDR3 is CASSQENRSGNTIYF. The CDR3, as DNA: TGCGCCAGCAGCCAAGAAAACAGGAGTGGAAACACCATATATTTT.

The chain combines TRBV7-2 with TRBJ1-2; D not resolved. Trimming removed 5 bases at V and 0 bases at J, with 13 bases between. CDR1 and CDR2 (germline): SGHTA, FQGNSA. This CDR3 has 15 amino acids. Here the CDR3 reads CASSPWAGSNYGYTF. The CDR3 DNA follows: TGTGCCAGCAGCCCTTGGGCCGGCTCTAACTATGGCTACACCTTC.

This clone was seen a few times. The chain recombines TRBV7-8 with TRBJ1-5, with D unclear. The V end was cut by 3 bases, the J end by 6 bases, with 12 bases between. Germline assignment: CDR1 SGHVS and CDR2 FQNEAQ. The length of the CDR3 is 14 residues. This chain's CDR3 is CASSFGGFGQPQHF. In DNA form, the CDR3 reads TGTGCCAGCAGCTTTGGAGGGTTCGGTCAGCCCCAGCATTTT.

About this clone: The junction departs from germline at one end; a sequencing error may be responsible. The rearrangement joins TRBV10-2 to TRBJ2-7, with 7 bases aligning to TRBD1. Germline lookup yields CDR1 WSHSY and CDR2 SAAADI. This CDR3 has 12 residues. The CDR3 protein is CASTETGKEQYF. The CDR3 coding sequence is TGCGCCAGCACTGAGACAGGGAAAGAGCAGTACTTC.

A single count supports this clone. CDR3 bases: TGCAGCGTTTCGGGGGGTACCTACAATGAGCAGTTCTTC. Amino acid sequence: CSVSGGTYNEQFF. The chain has TRBV29-1 and TRBJ2-1; 7 bases agree with TRBD2. V lost 5 bases and J lost 2; bases outside the gene matches: 3. The CDR3 is 13 amino acids. Germline CDR1 and CDR2: SQVTM and ANQGSEA.

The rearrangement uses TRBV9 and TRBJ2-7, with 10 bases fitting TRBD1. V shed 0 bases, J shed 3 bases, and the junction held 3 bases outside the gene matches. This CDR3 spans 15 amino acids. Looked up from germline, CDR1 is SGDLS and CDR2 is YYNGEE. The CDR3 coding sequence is TGTGCCAGCAGCGTAGGACAGGGGGCCGGCTACGAGCAGTACTTC. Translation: CASSVGQGAGYEQYF.

The CDR3 protein is CASSIQGVGADTQYF. CDR3 coding DNA: TGTGCCAGTAGTATCCAAGGGGTTGGGGCAGATACGCAGTATTTT. The chain couples TRBV19 to TRBJ2-3; D is possibly TRBD1 (5 bases). V lost 3 bases and J lost 4, with 14 bases in between. CDR3 length: 15 amino acids. Germline CDR1 LNHDA, CDR2 SQIVND (reference sequence).

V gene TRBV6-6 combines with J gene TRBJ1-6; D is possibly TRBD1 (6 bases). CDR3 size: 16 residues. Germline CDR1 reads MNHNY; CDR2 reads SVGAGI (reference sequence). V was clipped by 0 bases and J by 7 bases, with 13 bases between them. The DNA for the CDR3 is TGTGCCAGCAGTTACTCGACCGGGGGGCAGAATTCACCCCTCCACTTT. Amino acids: CASSYSTGGQNSPLHF.

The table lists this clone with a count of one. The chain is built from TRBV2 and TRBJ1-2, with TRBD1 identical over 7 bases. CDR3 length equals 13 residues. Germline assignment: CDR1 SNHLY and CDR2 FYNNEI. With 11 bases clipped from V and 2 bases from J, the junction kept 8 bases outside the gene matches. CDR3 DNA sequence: TGTGCCGGGGGACCGGGACAGAACTATGGCTACACCTTC. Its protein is CAGGPGQNYGYTF.

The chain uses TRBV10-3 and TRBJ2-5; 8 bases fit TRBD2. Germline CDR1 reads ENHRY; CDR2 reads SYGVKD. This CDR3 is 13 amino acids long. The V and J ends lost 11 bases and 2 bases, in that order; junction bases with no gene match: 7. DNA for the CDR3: TGTGCCTCCCGGGGGGGGAGTCAAGAGACCCAGTACTTC. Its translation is CASRGGSQETQYF.

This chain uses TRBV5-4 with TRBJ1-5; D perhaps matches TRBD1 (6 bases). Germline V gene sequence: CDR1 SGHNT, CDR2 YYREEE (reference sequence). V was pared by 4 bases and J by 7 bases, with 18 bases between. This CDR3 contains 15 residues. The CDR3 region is CASSASPQGSQPQHF. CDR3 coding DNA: TGTGCCAGCAGCGCATCTCCGCAGGGGAGCCAGCCCCAGCATTTT.

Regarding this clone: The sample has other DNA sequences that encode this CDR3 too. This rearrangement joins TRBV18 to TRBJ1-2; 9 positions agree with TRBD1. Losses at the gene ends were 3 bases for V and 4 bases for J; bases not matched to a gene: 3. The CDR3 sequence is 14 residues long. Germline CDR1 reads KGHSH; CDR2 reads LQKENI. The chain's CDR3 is CASSPEQGAYGYTF. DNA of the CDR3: TGTGCCAGCTCACCGGAACAGGGGGCCTATGGCTACACCTTC.

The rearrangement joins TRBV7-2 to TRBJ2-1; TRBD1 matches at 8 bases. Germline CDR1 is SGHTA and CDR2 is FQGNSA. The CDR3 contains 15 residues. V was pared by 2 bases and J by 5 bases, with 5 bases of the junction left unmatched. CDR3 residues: CASSLIGQGHNEQFF. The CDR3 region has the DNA TGTGCCAGCAGCTTAATAGGACAGGGCCACAATGAGCAGTTCTTC.

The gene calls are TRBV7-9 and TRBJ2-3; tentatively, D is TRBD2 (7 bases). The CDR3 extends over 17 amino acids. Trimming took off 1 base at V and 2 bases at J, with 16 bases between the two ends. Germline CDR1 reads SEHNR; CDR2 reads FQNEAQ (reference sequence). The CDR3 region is CASSLEGDYLDTDTQYF. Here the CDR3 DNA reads TGTGCCAGCAGCTTAGAGGGGGACTACCTAGACACAGATACGCAGTATTTT.

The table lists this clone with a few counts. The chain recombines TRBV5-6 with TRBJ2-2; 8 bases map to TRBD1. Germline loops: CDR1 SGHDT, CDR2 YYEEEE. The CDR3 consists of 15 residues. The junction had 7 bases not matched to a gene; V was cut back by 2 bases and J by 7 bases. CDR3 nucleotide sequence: TGTGCCAGCAGCTTCCTGGGACAGGAGGACGGGGAGCTGTTTTTT. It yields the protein CASSFLGQEDGELFF.

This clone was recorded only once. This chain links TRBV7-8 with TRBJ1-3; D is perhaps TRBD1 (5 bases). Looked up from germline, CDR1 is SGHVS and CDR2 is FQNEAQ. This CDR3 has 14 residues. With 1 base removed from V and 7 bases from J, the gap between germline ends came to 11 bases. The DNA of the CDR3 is TGTGCCAGCAGCTTAGATCGGGCAGGGAACACCATATATTTT. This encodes CASSLDRAGNTIYF.

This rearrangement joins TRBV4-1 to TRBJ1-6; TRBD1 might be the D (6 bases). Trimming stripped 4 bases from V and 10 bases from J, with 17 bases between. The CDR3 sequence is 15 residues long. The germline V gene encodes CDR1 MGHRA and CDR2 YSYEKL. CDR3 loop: CASSPNVGQGSPLHF. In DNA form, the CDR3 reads TGCGCCAGCAGCCCCAACGTCGGGCAGGGGTCACCCCTCCACTTT.

The CDR3 region is CASSGWTGRDTGELFF. The CDR3 nucleotides read TGTGCCAGCAGTGGATGGACAGGGCGGGACACCGGGGAGCTGTTTTTT. The chain joins TRBV25-1 to TRBJ2-2; the match to TRBD1 covers 8 bases. V was pared by 4 bases and J by 3 bases, with 7 bases of the junction left unmatched. Germline values: CDR1 MGHDK, CDR2 SYGVNS. The CDR3 is 16 amino acids.

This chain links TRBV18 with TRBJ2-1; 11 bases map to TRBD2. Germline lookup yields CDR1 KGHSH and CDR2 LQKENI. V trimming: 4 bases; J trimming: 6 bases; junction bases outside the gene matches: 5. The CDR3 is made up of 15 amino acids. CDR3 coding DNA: TGTGCCAGCTCACGCGGGACTAGCGGCAGCAATGAGCAGTTCTTC. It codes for CASSRGTSGSNEQFF.

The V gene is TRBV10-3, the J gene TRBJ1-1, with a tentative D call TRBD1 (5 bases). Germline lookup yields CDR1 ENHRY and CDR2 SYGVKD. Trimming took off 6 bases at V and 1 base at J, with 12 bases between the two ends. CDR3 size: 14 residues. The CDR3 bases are TGTGCCATCAGCACGGTGGGGGGGAACACTGAAGCTTTCTTT. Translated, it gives CAISTVGGNTEAFF.

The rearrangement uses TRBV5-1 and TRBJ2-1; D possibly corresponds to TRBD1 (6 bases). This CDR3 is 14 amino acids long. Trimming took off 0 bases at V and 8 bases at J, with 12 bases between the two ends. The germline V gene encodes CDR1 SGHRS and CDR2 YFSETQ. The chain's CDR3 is CASSLARGRDEQFF. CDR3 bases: TGCGCCAGCAGCTTGGCCAGGGGCCGTGATGAGCAGTTCTTC.

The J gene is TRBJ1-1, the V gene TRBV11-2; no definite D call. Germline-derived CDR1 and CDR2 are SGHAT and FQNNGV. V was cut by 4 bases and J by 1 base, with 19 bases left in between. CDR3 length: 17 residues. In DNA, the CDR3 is TGTGCCAGCAGCTACTGGAGGACCAATAGATCGAACACTGAAGCTTTCTTT. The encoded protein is CASSYWRTNRSNTEAFF.

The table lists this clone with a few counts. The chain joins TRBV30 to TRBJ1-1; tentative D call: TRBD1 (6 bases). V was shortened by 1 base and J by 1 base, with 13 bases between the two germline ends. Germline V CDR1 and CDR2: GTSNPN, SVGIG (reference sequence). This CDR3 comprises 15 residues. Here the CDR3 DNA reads TGTGCCTGGAGTGGATTCAGGGGAGAGAACACTGAAGCTTTCTTT. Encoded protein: CAWSGFRGENTEAFF.

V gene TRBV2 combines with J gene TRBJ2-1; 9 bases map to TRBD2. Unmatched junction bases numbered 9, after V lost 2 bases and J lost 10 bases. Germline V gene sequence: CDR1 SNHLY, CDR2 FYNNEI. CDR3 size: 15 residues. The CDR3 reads CASSENAGGPREQFF. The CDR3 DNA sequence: TGTGCCAGCAGTGAAAATGCGGGGGGGCCAAGGGAGCAGTTCTTC. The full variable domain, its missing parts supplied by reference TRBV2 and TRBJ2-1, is EPEVTQTPSHQVTQMGQEVILRCVPISNHLYFYWYRQILGQKVEFLVSFYNNEISEKSEIFDDQFSVERPDGSNFTLKIRSTKLEDSAMYFCASSENAGGPREQFFGPGTRLTVL.

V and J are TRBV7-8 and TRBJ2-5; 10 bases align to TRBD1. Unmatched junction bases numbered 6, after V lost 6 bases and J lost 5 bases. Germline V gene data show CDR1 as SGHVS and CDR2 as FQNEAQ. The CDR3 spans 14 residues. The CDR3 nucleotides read TGTGCCAGCAGTTATCCGGGACAGGGGGAGACCCAGTACTTC. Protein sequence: CASSYPGQGETQYF.

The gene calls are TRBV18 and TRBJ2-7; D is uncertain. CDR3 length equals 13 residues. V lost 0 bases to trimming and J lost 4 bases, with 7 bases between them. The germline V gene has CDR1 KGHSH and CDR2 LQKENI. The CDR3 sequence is CASSPPEQYEQYF. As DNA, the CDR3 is TGTGCCAGCTCACCACCGGAGCAGTACGAGCAGTACTTC. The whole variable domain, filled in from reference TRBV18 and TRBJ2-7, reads NAGVMQNPRHLVRRRGQEARLRCSPMKGHSHVYWYRQLPEEGLKFMVYLQKENIIDESGMPKERFSAEFPKEGPSILRIQQVVRGDSAAYFCASSPPEQYEQYFGPGTRLTVT.

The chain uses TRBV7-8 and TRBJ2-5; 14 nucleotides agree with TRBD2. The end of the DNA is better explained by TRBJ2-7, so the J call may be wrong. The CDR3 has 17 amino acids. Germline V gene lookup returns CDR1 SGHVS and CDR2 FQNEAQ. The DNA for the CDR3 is TGTGCCAGCAGCTTAGGCCGGACTAGCGGGGGGTCCTACGAGCAGTACTTC. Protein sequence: CASSLGRTSGGSYEQYF.